Listed below are T cell receptor beta chains from one sample, sequenced in a study of Ad26.COV2.S vaccination and SARS-CoV-2 variants. This table comes from immunoSEQ multiplex PCR, and its TCRdb copy is limited to in-frame clones, with some not included. Among about 380,000 clones listed, approximately 83% were seen once. The input for sequencing was peripheral blood, taken in a trial of Ad26.COV2.S vaccine versus placebo. The receptor source for this set is a person between 18 and 65 years old who received the Ad26.COV2.S COVID-19 vaccine or a placebo. Both conserved end residues are part of each CDR3. The D gene is left open where the match is weak. The size entry is marked missing in some rows and otherwise reads once, few, many or a size class.

V gene	D gene	clone size	J gene	CDR3 protein	CDR3 DNA
TRBV6-1	.	.	TRBJ1-4	CASSAGVTIMTKLFF	TGTGCCAGCAGCGCGGGGGTGACGATAATGACAAAACTGTTTTTT
TRBV5-1	.	.	TRBJ1-2	CASSLEASSGYGYTF	TGCGCCAGCAGCTTGGAGGCCTCCTCTGGGTATGGCTACACCTTC
TRBV9	.	once	TRBJ1-3	CASSVSGARSGNTIYF	TGTGCCAGCAGCGTATCGGGGGCGCGTTCTGGAAACACCATATATTTT
TRBV29-1	.	few	TRBJ1-4	CSVEGVNEKLFF	TGCAGCGTTGAAGGGGTTAATGAAAAACTGTTTTTT
TRBV5-4	TRBD2	.	TRBJ2-7	CASSLAAAGGIYEQYF	TGTGCCAGCAGCTTGGCCGCAGCGGGAGGGATCTACGAGCAGTACTTC
TRBV7-8	TRBD1	once	TRBJ2-7	CASSPQGAGSYEQYF	TGTGCCAGCAGCCCACAGGGGGCTGGGTCCTACGAGCAGTACTTC
TRBV7-2	TRBD1	few	TRBJ1-1	CASSRQTGHTEAFF	TGTGCCAGCAGCCGTCAGACAGGGCACACTGAAGCTTTCTTT
TRBV6-1	TRBD1	.	TRBJ2-1	CASSDDRGPYNEQFF	TGTGCCAGCAGTGATGACAGGGGGCCCTACAATGAGCAGTTCTTC
TRBV3-1/TRBV3-2	TRBD2	.	TRBJ2-1	CASSPYPPGLGSVNEQFF	TGTGCCAGCAGCCCCTACCCACCGGGACTAGGGTCGGTCAATGAGCAGTTCTTC
TRBV6-2/TRBV6-3	TRBD1	few	TRBJ1-1	CASSRTGGKRAEAFF	TGTGCCAGCAGCCGGACAGGGGGAAAAAGGGCTGAAGCTTTCTTT
TRBV7-6	TRBD2	once	TRBJ2-1	CASSPRLAGGPVQFF	TGTGCCAGCAGCCCCAGACTAGCGGGAGGGCCGGTACAGTTCTTC
TRBV7-9	.	once	TRBJ1-2	CASSPRLYGYTF	TGTGCCAGCAGCCCGAGACTCTATGGCTACACCTTC
TRBV10-1	TRBD1	.	TRBJ2-6	CASRLQGGANVLTF	TGCGCCAGCAGATTACAGGGGGGGGCCAACGTCCTGACTTTC
TRBV2	.	.	TRBJ2-3	CATALTDTQYF	TGTGCCACGGCACTGACAGATACGCAGTATTTT
TRBV7-9	TRBD1	.	TRBJ1-1	CASSLSTGSTEAFF	TGTGCCAGCAGCCTTTCGACAGGGAGCACTGAAGCTTTCTTT
TRBV19	.	.	TRBJ1-5	CASSTQGSPQPQHF	TGTGCCAGTAGTACACAGGGATCCCCTCAGCCCCAGCATTTT
TRBV7-2	.	.	TRBJ2-7	CASSFGIGDYEQYF	TGTGCCAGCAGCTTCGGGATAGGGGACTACGAGCAGTACTTC
TRBV6-1	TRBD1	.	TRBJ2-3	CASSERHWTGGQRNADTQYF	TGTGCCAGCAGTGAGAGACATTGGACAGGGGGCCAGAGGAATGCAGATACGCAGTATTTT
TRBV5-1	TRBD1	.	TRBJ1-6	CASSLTGVNSPLHF	TGCGCCAGCAGTCTGACAGGGGTTAATTCACCCCTCCACTTT
TRBV7-8	.	few	TRBJ1-6	CASSSDRFSSYNSPLHF	TGTGCCAGCAGCTCAGACCGTTTTAGCTCCTATAATTCACCCCTCCACTTT
TRBV5-4	.	.	TRBJ1-4	CASSHDREKLFF	TGTGCCAGCAGCCACGACAGGGAAAAACTGTTTTTT
TRBV11-2	.	.	TRBJ1-6	CASRSLGPLHF	TGTGCCAGCCGATCCTTAGGACCCCTCCACTTT
TRBV18	TRBD1	.	TRBJ1-2	CASSPSGTGLGGNGYTF	TGTGCCAGCTCACCTTCCGGGACAGGGCTCGGTGGGAATGGCTACACCTTC
TRBV4-2	.	.	TRBJ2-3	CASSQARPTDTQYF	TGTGCCAGCAGCCAAGCTCGGCCAACAGATACGCAGTATTTT
TRBV20-1	.	once	TRBJ2-1	CSASDPGRVRNEQFF	TGCAGTGCTAGTGATCCGGGGCGGGTTCGCAATGAGCAGTTCTTC
TRBV12-5	TRBD2	.	TRBJ2-1	CASGFLRGDFTGYEQFF	TGTGCTAGTGGTTTCCTACGGGGGGACTTTACGGGCTATGAGCAGTTCTTC
TRBV27	.	few	TRBJ1-1	CASSSGLKDEAFF	TGTGCCAGCAGTTCGGGCCTGAAAGATGAAGCTTTCTTT
TRBV4-1	.	once	TRBJ2-2	CASSQEYLPILRNTGELFF	TGCGCCAGCAGCCAAGAATATTTGCCGATACTGAGGAACACCGGGGAGCTGTTTTTT
TRBV3-1/TRBV3-2	.	.	TRBJ1-1	CASSQPSGRYTEAFF	TGTGCCAGCAGCCAACCGTCAGGGAGGTACACTGAAGCTTTCTTT